A single sample is the source of the 7 T cell receptor beta chains below, sequenced in a study of shared clonotypes between healthy human individuals. Some clones are missing from TCRdb's copy, which holds only in-frame ones; the method was immunoSEQ multiplex PCR. The table records some 1.1 million clones, about 72% of them present only once. What was sequenced was memory CD4+ T cells from PBMCs. Stated subset: CD45RA-negative fraction. The origin of the receptors is a young man in good health. Some clones in this sample may be carry-over from other donors' samples.

Many counts were recorded for this clone. This same CDR3 is encoded by further DNA sequences in the sample. The chain has TRBV5-5 and TRBJ1-4, with D uncertain. V lost 0 bases, J lost 8 bases, and 14 bases lay in between. The CDR3 totals 15 residues. The germline V gene has CDR1 SGHKS and CDR2 YYEKEE (reference sequence). CDR3 DNA sequence: TGTGCCAGCAGCTTGGAAGGTACCCCGGGCGAAAAACTGTTTTTT. Its translation is CASSLEGTPGEKLFF.

J is TRBJ1-2 and V is TRBV29-1, with D possibly TRBD1 on 5 matching bases. The CDR3 extends over 12 amino acids. V was shortened by 6 bases and J by 5 bases, with 13 bases between the two germline ends. Germline loops: CDR1 SQVTM, CDR2 ANQGSEA. The CDR3 loop reads CSVRDRPYGYTF. CDR3 coding DNA: TGCAGCGTCAGGGACCGACCTTATGGCTACACCTTC.

The chain has TRBV6-6 and TRBJ2-5; possible D gene TRBD2, 5 bases. Judging by the DNA end, TRBJ2-7 fits better; the J call may be wrong. The CDR3 consists of 13 residues. CDR1 and CDR2 from the germline V gene are MNHNY and SVGAGI (reference sequence). CDR3 region: CASTPADLYEQYF. The CDR3 coding sequence is TGTGCCAGCACCCCAGCGGACCTCTACGAGCAGTACTTC.

The chain combines TRBV28 with TRBJ2-3, with 8 bases that match TRBD2. This CDR3 has 16 amino acids. V lost 3 bases to trimming and J lost 4 bases; unmatched junction nucleotides: 9. The germline gives CDR1 MDHEN, CDR2 SYDVKM. CDR3: CASSFRGLAGADTQYF. The CDR3 DNA sequence: TGTGCCAGCAGTTTCAGAGGACTAGCAGGGGCAGATACGCAGTATTTT.

The J gene is TRBJ1-4, the V gene TRBV7-2; TRBD1 aligns across 9 bases. The CDR3 contains 13 residues. Germline V lookup: CDR1 SGHTA, CDR2 FQGNSA. V was pared by 5 bases and J by 12 bases, with 7 bases of the junction left unmatched. The CDR3 bases are TGTGCCAGCAGCGACAGGGGGGGGTTGGAACTGTTTTTT. This encodes CASSDRGGLELFF.

The chain uses TRBV19 and TRBJ1-1; weak D call: TRBD1 (5 bases). V lost 2 bases, J lost 6 bases, and 10 bases lay in between. Germline CDR1 and CDR2: LNHDA and SQIVND (reference sequence). The length of the CDR3 is 13 residues. CDR3 residues: CASSIIRDAEAFF. CDR3 bases: TGTGCCAGTAGTATAATTCGGGACGCTGAAGCTTTCTTT.

V usage is TRBV5-1 and J usage is TRBJ1-5, with D unclear. The CDR3 has 12 residues. V lost 5 bases and J 6 bases, leaving 9 bases between the germline ends. Germline lookup yields CDR1 SGHRS and CDR2 YFSETQ. CDR3 nucleotides: TGCGCCAGCAGTAATGACGGTCAGCCCCAGCATTTT. Amino acids: CASSNDGQPQHF. Full variable domain (rest looked up from reference TRBV5-1 and TRBJ1-5): KAGVTQTPRYLIKTRGQQVTLSCSPISGHRSVSWYQQTPGQGLQFLFEYFSETQRNKGNFPGRFSGRQFSNSRSEMNVSTLELGDSALYLCASSNDGQPQHFGDGTRLSIL.